Shown below are 5 T cell receptor beta chains from a single sample sequenced in a study of beta chain features in type 1 diabetes. Study-wide results and caveats: TCRB CDR3 length was moderately but significantly reduced in all four CD4+ subsets of Type 1 diabetes patients.

Every bit of the isolated RNA underwent reverse transcription, so sequencing read expressed TCRB transcripts. Generated by immunoSEQ multiplex PCR, the TCRdb table keeps only in-frame clones and is missing some. This sample has 330,000 or so clones; about 12% occur once, and the top ten carry about 0.01%. Their target antigens are unknown. The specimen was naive CD4+ T cells from blood. These receptors all stem from a woman aged 18-35 years with type 1 diabetes.

The chain joins TRBV7-9 to TRBJ2-3; 7 bases match TRBD1. Germline V gene data show CDR1 as SEHNR and CDR2 as FQNEAQ (reference sequence). Germline trimming cut 6 bases from V and 1 base from J; bases unmatched to any gene: 7. The length of the CDR3 is 15 residues. The CDR3 loop reads CASSRDRAGTDTQYF. The CDR3 DNA follows: TGTGCCAGCAGTCGAGACAGGGCAGGCACAGATACGCAGTATTTT. Drawing the rest from reference TRBV7-9 and TRBJ2-3, the complete variable domain is DTGVSQNPRHKITKRGQNVTFRCDPISEHNRLYWYRQTLGQGPEFLTYFQNEAQLEKSRLLSDRFSAERPKGSFSTLEIQRTEQGDSAMYLCASSRDRAGTDTQYFGPGTRLTVL.

The chain combines TRBV19 with TRBJ1-6; D is unclear. V was trimmed by 9 bases and J by 7 bases, leaving 16 bases between them. CDR1 and CDR2 (germline): LNHDA, SQIVND (reference sequence). The length of the CDR3 is 14 residues. The CDR3 loop reads CASSPREINSPLHF. In nucleotides, the CDR3 is TGTGCCAGCAGTCCCCGGGAGATAAATTCACCCCTCCACTTT.

There are a few counts of this clone. The chain recombines TRBV9 with TRBJ2-3, with 12 bases lining up with TRBD2. The germline V gene has CDR1 SGDLS and CDR2 YYNGEE. The trim removed 4 bases at V and 5 bases at J, leaving 5 bases unmatched. The length of the CDR3 is 15 residues. The chain's CDR3 is CASSLGLAGLDTQYF. DNA of the CDR3: TGTGCCAGCAGCCTCGGACTAGCGGGGTTAGATACGCAGTATTTT.

V is TRBV9 and J is TRBJ2-5, with D perhaps TRBD2 (7 bases). The CDR3 consists of 14 residues. V was shortened by 2 bases and J by 5 bases, with 13 bases between the two germline ends. The germline CDR1 and CDR2 sequences are SGDLS and YYNGEE. The DNA for the CDR3 is TGTGCCAGCAGCGTCCTCGGGGGGCCGGAGACCCAGTACTTC. It specifies CASSVLGGPETQYF.

The V gene is TRBV4-3, the J gene TRBJ2-7, with 10 bases lining up with TRBD1. V lost 3 bases, J lost 3 bases, and 5 bases stayed unmatched. This CDR3 is built from 15 residues. Germline CDR1 is LGHNA and CDR2 is YSLEER. Here the CDR3 DNA reads TGCGCCAGCAGCCACCGGACAGGGGGGATCTACGAGCAGTACTTC. It encodes CASSHRTGGIYEQYF.